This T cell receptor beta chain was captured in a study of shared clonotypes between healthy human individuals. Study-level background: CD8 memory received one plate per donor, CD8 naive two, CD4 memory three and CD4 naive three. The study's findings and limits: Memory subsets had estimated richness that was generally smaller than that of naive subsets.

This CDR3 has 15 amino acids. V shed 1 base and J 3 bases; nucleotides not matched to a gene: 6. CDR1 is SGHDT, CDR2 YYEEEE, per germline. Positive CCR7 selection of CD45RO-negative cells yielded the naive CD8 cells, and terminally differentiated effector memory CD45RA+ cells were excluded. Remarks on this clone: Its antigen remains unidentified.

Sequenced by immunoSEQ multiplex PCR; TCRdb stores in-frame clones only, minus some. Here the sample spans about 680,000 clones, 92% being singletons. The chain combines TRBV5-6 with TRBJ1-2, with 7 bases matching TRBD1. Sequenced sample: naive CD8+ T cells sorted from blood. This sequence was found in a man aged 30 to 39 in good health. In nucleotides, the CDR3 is TGTGCCAGCAGCTTGATTGTCGGGACAGACTATGGCTACACCTTC. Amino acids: CASSLIVGTDYGYTF.